This TCR beta chain was sequenced for a study of graft-versus-host responses after intestinal transplantation. This CDR3 is 15 amino acids long. J gave up 8 bases and V 3 bases, and 6 bases lay outside the gene matches. Germline CDR1 is SGHVS and CDR2 is FQNEAQ. Note on this clone: Its antigen is not known.

Overall study results and limits: In patients with graft-donor T cell macrochimerism, allograft graft-versus-host to host-versus-graft clonal ratios were high.

Assay used: immunoSEQ multiplex PCR; TCRdb lists only in-frame clones, some missing. Among tens of thousands of clones listed, 85% to 95% were seen once. The sequences come from unstimulated CD8+ T cells sorted from spleen or lymph node cells, collected before intestinal transplant. The chain is built from TRBV7-8 and TRBJ2-1, with TRBD2 matching over 11 bases. This sequence originates from a human donor who received an intestinal transplant. CDR3 in amino acids: CASSLLAGGGDEQFF. CDR3 in DNA: TGTGCCAGCAGCTTGCTAGCGGGAGGTGGGGATGAGCAGTTCTTC.